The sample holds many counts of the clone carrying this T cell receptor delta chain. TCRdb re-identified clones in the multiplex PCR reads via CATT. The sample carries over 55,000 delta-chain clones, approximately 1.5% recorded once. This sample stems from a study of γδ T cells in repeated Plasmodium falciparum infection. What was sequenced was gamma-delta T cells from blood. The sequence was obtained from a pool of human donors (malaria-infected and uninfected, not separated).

CDR3 residues: CALGVDLPYWGWRDTDKLIF. In DNA form, the CDR3 reads TGTGCTCTTGGGGTCGACCTTCCATACTGGGGGTGGAGGGACACCGATAAACTCATCTTT. V is TRDV1 and J is TRDJ1; 8 bases map to TRDD3. This CDR3 is built from 20 residues. J lost 0 bases, V lost 4 bases, and 19 bases had no gene match. The germline CDR1 and CDR2 sequences are TSWWSYY and QGS.